What follows are 20 T cell receptor beta chains derived from one specimen sequenced in a study of cytotoxic CD8 clonotypes in ibrutinib-treated CLL. Data came from immunoSEQ multiplex PCR; TCRdb stores just in-frame clones and leaves some out. This sample has nearly 300,000 clones; 60% to 80% occur once, and the top ten carry roughly 5%. The source was PBMCs, collected at disease progression, from a patient treated with ibrutinib. The receptor set was obtained from a human donor with chronic lymphocytic leukemia.

The CDR3 DNA sequence: TGCGCCAGCAGCCGACCCCCCACAGATACGCAGTATTTT. Its protein is CASSRPPTDTQYF. The chain couples TRBV4-3 to TRBJ2-3; D gene unclear. V was trimmed by 4 bases and J by 2 bases, leaving 7 bases between them. This CDR3 comprises 13 residues. Germline CDR1 LGHNA, CDR2 YSLEER.

The J gene is TRBJ1-2, the V gene TRBV7-6; D is perhaps TRBD1 (6 bases). Germline V CDR1 and CDR2: SGHVS, FNYEAQ. The length of the CDR3 is 14 residues. V lost 5 bases and J lost 6, with 16 bases in between. In nucleotides, the CDR3 is TGTGCCAGCAGCCCTAGCTTGGGGGGCGATGGCTACACCTTC. It specifies CASSPSLGGDGYTF. Combining the CDR3 with reference TRBV7-6 and TRBJ1-2 gives the whole variable domain GAGVSQSPRYKVTKRGQDVALRCDPISGHVSLYWYRQALGQGPEFLTYFNYEAQQDKSGLPNDRFSAERPEGSISTLTIQRTEQRDSAMYRCASSPSLGGDGYTFGSGTRLTVV.

The chain combines TRBV25-1 with TRBJ2-1; 7 bases are shared with TRBD1. Trimming cost V 5 bases and J 4 bases; bases outside gene matches: 5. Germline CDR1 MGHDK, CDR2 SYGVNS. CDR3 length: 14 amino acids. CDR3 coding DNA: TGTGCCAGCAGTCTTTCGACAGGGTACAATGAGCAGTTCTTC. Amino acid sequence: CASSLSTGYNEQFF.

The rearrangement uses TRBV6-5 and TRBJ1-3; possibly TRBD1 for D (6 bases). Trimming left V 4 bases short and J 2 bases short, with 6 bases between. The germline V gene encodes CDR1 MNHEY and CDR2 SVGAGI. The length of the CDR3 is 13 residues. Here the CDR3 DNA reads TGTGCCAGCAGTTGGGGGCCTGGAAACACCATATATTTT. Translated: CASSWGPGNTIYF.

V usage is TRBV14 and J usage is TRBJ2-6; TRBD1 matches at 9 bases. After removal of 2 bases from V and 2 bases from J, the junction contained 4 bases not matched to a gene. The CDR3 is 17 amino acids. The germline gives CDR1 SGHDN, CDR2 FVKESK. The CDR3 spells CASSQSGTGTGANVLTF. The CDR3 DNA reads TGTGCCAGCAGCCAATCCGGGACAGGGACTGGGGCCAACGTCCTGACTTTC.

The rearrangement uses TRBV5-1 and TRBJ2-6; 8 nucleotides align to TRBD1. This CDR3 has 18 amino acids. Germline CDR1 reads SGHRS; CDR2 reads YFSETQ. V was clipped by 2 bases and J by 0 bases; unmatched bases: 7. The DNA for the CDR3 is TGCGCCAGCAGCTTTGGGGACAGGTTCTTCTCTGGGGCCAACGTCCTGACTTTC. It codes for CASSFGDRFFSGANVLTF.

The chain carries TRBV9 and TRBJ1-2; D not certain. The CDR3 loop spans 15 amino acids. Germline V gene lookup returns CDR1 SGDLS and CDR2 YYNGEE. V dropped 0 bases and J dropped 1 base, with 10 bases sitting between them. The CDR3 DNA follows: TGTGCCAGCAGCGTAGCCCAGGTTCGTAACTATGGCTACACCTTC. It yields the protein CASSVAQVRNYGYTF.

The genes are TRBV7-8 and TRBJ1-1; 9 bases match TRBD1. Trimming at V came to 5 bases and at J to 2 bases, leaving 6 bases not matched to a gene. Germline V gene lookup returns CDR1 SGHVS and CDR2 FQNEAQ. CDR3 length: 15 residues. As DNA, the CDR3 is TGTGCCAGCAGCGTAAGACAGGGGGGAAACACTGAAGCTTTCTTT. Its protein is CASSVRQGGNTEAFF. Full variable domain (rest looked up from reference TRBV7-8 and TRBJ1-1): GAGVSQSPRYKVAKRGQDVALRCDPISGHVSLFWYQQALGQGPEFLTYFQNEAQLDKSGLPSDRFFAERPEGSVSTLKIQRTQQEDSAVYLCASSVRQGGNTEAFFGQGTRLTVV.

The chain recombines TRBV7-8 with TRBJ1-1, with D tentatively TRBD1 (6 bases). Germline lookup yields CDR1 SGHVS and CDR2 FQNEAQ. The CDR3 contains 15 residues. Trimming shortened V by 2 bases and J by 1 base, and 11 bases separated the two germline ends. The CDR3 loop reads CASSLFAGENTEAFF. CDR3 DNA sequence: TGTGCCAGCAGCTTATTTGCAGGGGAGAACACTGAAGCTTTCTTT. Combining the CDR3 with reference TRBV7-8 and TRBJ1-1 gives the whole variable domain GAGVSQSPRYKVAKRGQDVALRCDPISGHVSLFWYQQALGQGPEFLTYFQNEAQLDKSGLPSDRFFAERPEGSVSTLKIQRTQQEDSAVYLCASSLFAGENTEAFFGQGTRLTVV.

The chain joins TRBV9 to TRBJ1-4, with 7 bases matching TRBD1. CDR3 length equals 15 residues. Germline V gives CDR1 SGDLS, CDR2 YYNGEE. J lost 8 bases, V lost 4 bases, and 11 bases had no gene match. In nucleotides, the CDR3 is TGTGCCAGCAGCCCCGGGGACAGTCGGGGCGAAAAACTGTTTTTT. Its translation is CASSPGDSRGEKLFF.

The genes are TRBV5-1 and TRBJ1-2, with 7 bases aligning to TRBD1. The germline gives CDR1 SGHRS, CDR2 YFSETQ. V trimming: 0 bases; J trimming: 5 bases; junction bases outside the gene matches: 4. The CDR3 runs to 14 residues. CDR3 loop: CASSLGGTEYGYTF. In DNA, the CDR3 is TGCGCCAGCAGCTTGGGGGGGACAGAGTATGGCTACACCTTC.

This chain links TRBV7-8 with TRBJ2-3; the D gene is possibly TRBD1 (5 bases). Trimming cost V 3 bases and J 1 base, with 14 bases left between them. Germline-derived CDR1 and CDR2 are SGHVS and FQNEAQ. The CDR3 contains 16 residues. CDR3: CASSFKVGRGTDTQYF. The CDR3 DNA reads as TGTGCCAGCAGCTTTAAGGTCGGCAGGGGCACAGATACGCAGTATTTT.

The chain carries TRBV5-6 and TRBJ2-1, with D possibly TRBD2 on 6 matching bases. The CDR3 runs to 19 residues. CDR1 and CDR2 (germline): SGHDT, YYEEEE. With 4 bases removed from V and 5 bases from J, the gap between germline ends came to 28 bases. CDR3 DNA: TGTGCCAGCAGCCTGGAGGGCCAGGGACTCCCTCGGACTCACAATGAGCAGTTCTTC. Its protein product is CASSLEGQGLPRTHNEQFF.

The chain has TRBV4-2 and TRBJ2-7, with 8 bases lining up with TRBD1. The CDR3 extends over 15 amino acids. Germline assignment: CDR1 LGHNA and CDR2 YNFKEQ. V shed 0 bases, J shed 3 bases, and the junction held 4 bases outside the gene matches. CDR3 DNA sequence: TGTGCCAGCAGCCAAGACAGGGGGCAATTCTACGAGCAGTACTTC. Protein: CASSQDRGQFYEQYF.

The chain couples TRBV7-9 to TRBJ2-2, with D unclear. CDR1 and CDR2 from the germline V gene are SEHNR and FQNEAQ (reference sequence). This CDR3 has 15 amino acids. Trimming removed 1 base from V and 5 bases from J, with 11 bases in between. The CDR3 spells CASSLEGSRTGELFF. The CDR3 DNA reads as TGTGCCAGCAGCTTAGAGGGAAGTCGGACCGGGGAGCTGTTTTTT.

The V call is TRBV25-1, the J call TRBJ1-1, with 10 bases lining up with TRBD1. Trimming took 6 bases from V and 4 from J; bases not matched to a gene: 5. This CDR3 spans 14 amino acids. Germline values: CDR1 MGHDK, CDR2 SYGVNS. The CDR3 DNA reads TGTGCCAGCAGCCTGGGACAGGGGAGCACTGAAGCTTTCTTT. The encoded protein is CASSLGQGSTEAFF.

The rearrangement joins TRBV15 to TRBJ2-7; 11 bases are a match to TRBD2. V lost 5 bases, J lost 0 bases, and 9 bases stayed unmatched. The CDR3 length is 17 residues. In germline, CDR1 is LNHNV, CDR2 YYDKDF (reference sequence). The CDR3 spells CATSARPGLADSYEQYF. CDR3 sequence (DNA): TGTGCCACCAGCGCAAGACCGGGACTAGCGGACTCCTACGAGCAGTACTTC. Full variable domain (missing parts from reference TRBV15 and TRBJ2-7): DAMVIQNPRYQVTQFGKPVTLSCSQTLNHNVMYWYQQKSSQAPKLLFHYYDKDFNNEADTPDNFQSRRPNTSFCFLDIRSPGLGDTAMYLCATSARPGLADSYEQYFGPGTRLTVT.

J is TRBJ1-1 and V is TRBV5-1; TRBD1 is a possible D gene (5 bases). The CDR3 contains 13 residues. The V and J ends lost 4 bases and 7 bases respectively, with 14 bases between them. CDR1 and CDR2 from the germline V gene are SGHRS and YFSETQ. CDR3 DNA: TGCGCCAGCAGCCAAATGGGGGTCCTTGAAGCTTTCTTT. Protein: CASSQMGVLEAFF.

CDR3 protein: CASSQGRFDGTAGELFF. The CDR3 nucleotides read TGTGCCAGCAGCCAAGGGCGGTTCGACGGAACGGCCGGGGAGCTGTTTTTT. This sequence joins TRBV14 and TRBJ2-2; D not certain. CDR3 size: 17 residues. Germline CDR1 SGHDN, CDR2 FVKESK. The germline V and J ends were trimmed by 1 base and 6 bases, with 18 bases remaining between them.

The V gene is TRBV10-2, the J gene TRBJ1-1; D is ambiguous. The V gene's germline CDR1 is WSHSY and CDR2 SAAADI. V lost 2 bases and J 0 bases, leaving 1 base between the germline ends. The CDR3 has 12 amino acids. Here the CDR3 reads CASSEMNTEAFF. CDR3 sequence (DNA): TGCGCCAGCAGTGAGATGAACACTGAAGCTTTCTTT.